In its sample, the clone carrying this T cell receptor (beta chain) was seen many times. What it recognizes is unknown. A junction boundary mismatches the germline segment, possibly from a read error. No patient received treatment before thyroid surgery. TCRdb re-called the PCR reads via MiXCR. Seen here are some 14,000 clones, under 35% observed once, and the top ten hold 3% to 5%. The CDR3 covers 14 residues. Germline CDR1 and CDR2: KGHDR and SFDVKD. This sample was taken from a study of metastatic and nonmetastatic thyroid tumors. Study-wide background: Repertoires from blood and tumor or nodule tissue of malignant and benign thyroid patients were compared. Study-wide findings and caveats: Malignant tumors reportedly showed significantly higher TCR beta diversity than benign nodules in both blood and tumor.

The V gene is TRBV24-1, the J gene TRBJ2-3, with unresolved D. The clonotype was recovered from a female donor with papillary thyroid cancer or a benign thyroid nodule (not recorded which). Some clones in this sample may be carry-over from other donors' samples. Specimen: blood. In DNA form, the CDR3 reads TGTGCCACCAGTGATTTGGTTTCAGGAGATATGCAGTATTTT. It encodes CATSDLVSGDMQYF.